Listed below are T cell receptor beta chains from one sample, sequenced in a study of T cells in Graves' hyperthyroidism and ophthalmopathy. MiXCR was run by TCRdb on the multiplex PCR reads, yielding one entry per CDR3 protein. This sample has 500,000 to 750,000 distinct CDR3 sequences, with 13% to 15% found just once. Sequenced input: blood. The receptors come from a woman younger than 30 with Graves' ophthalmopathy. Each CDR3 is given with its conserved first and last residue. Each record gives: D gene, V gene, clone size, J gene, CDR3 protein, CDR3 DNA. D genes are given only for firm matches. Size is stated for part of the rows, as once, few or many counts, or as a class when the clone is expanded.

>TRBD2|TRBV7-9|many|TRBJ2-1
CASSLRILAGGDNEQFF
TGTGCCAGCAGCTTGAGGATTCTAGCGGGAGGTGACAATGAGCAGTTCTTC
>NA|TRBV7-2|many|TRBJ2-3
CASNPGRGYTQYF
TGTGCCAGCAACCCCGGTAGGGGTTATACGCAGTATTTT
>NA|TRBV7-9|many|TRBJ2-7
CASSLNGQTFYEQYF
TGTGCCAGCAGCTTAAACGGGCAGACCTTCTACGAGCAGTACTTC
>NA|TRBV6-2/TRBV6-3|many|TRBJ2-1
CASTTSNEQFF
TGTGCCAGCACCACATCGAATGAGCAGTTCTTC
>NA|TRBV7-3|NA|TRBJ1-1
CASSLERLRGGTEAFF
TGTGCCAGCAGCTTAGAGCGCTTAAGGGGAGGGACTGAAGCTTTCTTT
>NA|TRBV7-9|NA|TRBJ1-1
CASSLNDGGRRTEAFF
TGTGCCAGCAGCTTAAATGACGGGGGGCGAAGGACTGAAGCTTTCTTT
>NA|TRBV6-1|many|TRBJ2-2
CASSIRDATGELFF
TGTGCCAGCAGTATCCGGGACGCCACCGGGGAGCTGTTTTTT
>NA|TRBV7-7|few|TRBJ2-5
CASSLESSAGTQYF
TGTGCTAGCAGCTTAGAGAGCTCAGCAGGGACCCAGTACTTC
>TRBD2|TRBV7-3|NA|TRBJ2-4
CASSWGLAGENIQYF
TGTGCCAGCAGCTGGGGACTAGCGGGCGAAAACATTCAGTACTTC
>TRBD2|TRBV7-9|many|TRBJ2-2
CASSSTSMAGELFF
TGTGCCAGCAGCTCGACTAGCATGGCCGGGGAGCTGTTTTTT
>NA|TRBV12-5|many|TRBJ1-1
CASGLGVATEAFF
TGTGCTAGTGGTTTGGGCGTCGCCACTGAAGCTTTCTTT
>TRBD1|TRBV18|NA|TRBJ1-5
CASSPPGQASAGNQPQHF
TGTGCCAGCTCACCTCCTGGACAGGCTAGTGCTGGCAATCAGCCCCAGCATTTT
>TRBD1|TRBV20-1|many|TRBJ2-2
CSASIYRGYTGELFF
TGCAGTGCTTCCATCTACAGGGGGTACACCGGGGAGCTGTTTTTT
>NA|TRBV20-1|many|TRBJ2-1
CSARAGGINPNEQFF
TGCAGTGCTAGAGCGGGCGGGATTAACCCCAATGAGCAGTTCTTC
>TRBD1|TRBV7-4|few|TRBJ1-5
CAWRMGQGTDSNQPQHF
TGTGCCTGGAGAATGGGACAGGGCACCGATAGCAATCAGCCCCAGCATTTT
>NA|TRBV5-6|NA|TRBJ1-5
CASSFRGAPNQPQHF
TGTGCCAGCAGCTTTCGAGGGGCCCCCAATCAGCCCCAGCATTTT
>TRBD2|TRBV5-6|NA|TRBJ2-3
CASSRAVILAGDTQYF
TGTGCCAGCAGCCGGGCGGTGATACTAGCGGGGGACACGCAGTATTTT
>NA|TRBV2|many|TRBJ2-2
CASSDASDATGELFF
TGTGCCAGCAGTGATGCTAGCGACGCCACCGGGGAGCTGTTTTTT
>NA|TRBV5-5|NA|TRBJ2-1
CASSLSWGRNNEQFF
TGTGCCAGCAGCTTGAGCTGGGGGAGAAACAATGAGCAGTTCTTC
>NA|TRBV29-1|few|TRBJ2-1
CSVEVFYISYNEQFF
TGCAGCGTTGAAGTATTTTATATTTCCTACAATGAGCAGTTCTTC
>TRBD1|TRBV24-1|NA|TRBJ2-2
CATSGPGQGASGELFF
TGTGCCACCAGTGGACCGGGACAGGGGGCGAGCGGGGAGCTGTTTTTT
>TRBD1|TRBV12-3/TRBV12-4|NA|TRBJ2-5
CARSFRQGEETQYF
TGTGCCCGCAGTTTCAGGCAGGGGGAAGAGACCCAGTACTTC
>NA|TRBV12-3/TRBV12-4|NA|TRBJ1-5
CASSLGPPSNQPQHF
TGTGCCAGCAGTTTAGGGCCCCCCAGCAATCAGCCCCAGCATTTT